The clone carrying this T cell receptor (beta chain) was seen just once. Its antigen remains unidentified. V lost 6 bases to trimming and J lost 6 bases, with 15 bases between them. This CDR3 comprises 13 residues. CDR1 MNHEY and CDR2 SMNVEV come from the germline V gene (reference sequence). During its preparation, the TCRbeta library received unique molecular identifiers. TCRdb re-analysed the PCR reads in MiXCR, keeping a single row per CDR3 protein. The sample lists about 470,000 distinct CDR3 sequences, over 40% occurring once. The data originate from a study of T-cell reconstitution after alpha-beta-depleted transplantation in children. Points from the study as a whole: After one year, T-cell counts and TCRbeta diversity mostly came from new T cells.

This sequence joins TRBV27 and TRBJ2-7; tentative D call: TRBD1 (5 bases). The receptor was derived from a girl aged 2 to 9 with aplastic anemia, due to receive a stem cell transplant. The source material was PBMCs, sampled before TCRalphabeta/CD19-depleted stem cell transplant. CDR3 sequence: CASRSTRAREQYF. CDR3 DNA: TGTGCCAGCAGGTCAACCAGGGCACGCGAGCAGTACTTC.